This paragraph covers one T cell receptor beta chain sequence. The target of this receptor is not known. Base qualities were left out, and no much larger clone turns up one base away. Including the terminal cysteine and phenylalanine, the CDR3 comprises 15 residues. Just CDR3 DNA is preserved here, 45 bases in frame from base 1. The germline V gene encodes CDR1 SGDLS and CDR2 YYNGEE. V loses 2 bases at its end and J loses 3 bases; junction bases beyond the gene matches: 7. These data are taken from a study of neoadjuvant nivolumab and ipilimumab in lung cancer (dated by TCRdb to about 2020). For context, the study as a whole: Nivolumab was given at 3 mg/kg intravenously on days 1, 15 and 29, and the combination arm added ipilimumab 1 mg/kg on day 1 only. Of the roughly 45 patients with operable NSCLC treated in the trial, roughly 23 were randomized to nivolumab monotherapy and about 20 to nivolumab plus ipilimumab. For each study arm, the primary endpoint of the trial was the rate of major pathologic response (MPR) in the intention-to-treat population. Matched pretherapy and resected tumor pairs were analyzed from seven patients, of whom four had been treated with nivolumab and three with nivolumab plus ipilimumab. TCR repertoires were compared between pretherapy (baseline) peripheral blood and tumors resected at surgery after neoadjuvant immune checkpoint blockade. General findings and caveats noted by the study authors: A small number of samples was subjected to TCR sequencing. No significant correlation was found between TCR clonality and pathologic tumor regression, and only one major-pathologic-response sample was available for the clonality analysis. From pretherapy to surgery, increases in tumor T-cell richness and clonality were observed in three of three dual-therapy tumors but in only two of four nivolumab-treated tumors. Greater TCR richness and clonality were observed in resected tumors than in tumor-adjacent uninvolved lung, and increases were observed in more dual-therapy-treated tumors. TCR richness in pretherapy blood showed a positive correlation with richness in tumors resected after neoadjuvant therapy (Spearman R of about 0.82).

The library was produced with the immunoSEQ multiplex PCR assay. Concerning the study's data processing: Repertoires were summarized in terms of richness and clonality, and significantly expanded and contracted clones between pre- and post-therapy samples were identified. The table was pulled from immuneACCESS by TCRdb, which kept in-frame rearrangements only. Such tables lose some clones; where checked, under half of the loss comes from unresolved V genes, and the rest has no known cause. V and J calls plus clone size are reproduced from that table; the DNA served to infer D and trimming. Recorded for this sample are 20,000 to 25,000 clones; more than 70% of them occurred a single time. The ten largest account for 20% to 25% of the sample. What this sample's time point label stands for: pretherapy, before neoadjuvant immune checkpoint inhibitors. Samples were obtained from the phase 2 randomized NEOSTAR trial, in which neoadjuvant nivolumab or nivolumab plus ipilimumab followed by surgery was tested in operable NSCLC.

The source is an adult with non-small cell lung cancer. Sequenced here: peripheral blood, sampled before neoadjuvant nivolumab, alone or with ipilimumab. The chain uses TRBV9 and TRBJ2-7; 8 bases in the middle match TRBD2. CDR3 region: CASSVGAGGLYEQYF. The bases are TGTGCCAGCAGCGTGGGGGCGGGAGGCCTCTACGAGCAGTACTTC.